This T cell receptor beta chain was retrieved from a study of molecular identifiers for immune sequencing clone quantification. Study-wide background: Replicates split RNA from about 20,000 or 100,000 naive CD8 cells five ways, and the researchers sequenced four portions.

One entry per CDR3 protein, called by TCRdb with MiXCR from the PCR reads. Here the sample spans about 510,000 distinct CDR3 sequences, about 26% being singletons. The sequencing input was naive CD8+ T cells from blood, with Jurkat cell RNA spiked in. Subset: FACS-sorted CD8+CD4-CCR7+CD45RA+ naive T cells. This TCR derives from a human donor in good health. Some libraries in this study had Jurkat cell RNA spiked in.

The CDR3 region has the DNA TGTGCCAGCGGTTCTCGGCCCGGGTCCCACTATGGCTACACCTTC. Its translation is CASGSRPGSHYGYTF. The V gene is TRBV12-3 or TRBV12-4, the J gene TRBJ1-2; D unclear. The CDR3 sequence is 15 residues long. V lost 8 bases to trimming and J lost 3 bases, with 19 bases between them.